This entry lists 30 T cell receptor beta chains sequenced from one sample in a study of blood T cell repertoires in COVID-19. TCRdb's copy holds only in-frame clones and misses some; the assay was immunoSEQ multiplex PCR. Of 70,000 or so clones in the sample, 82% are singletons; the top ten hold about 19%. The specimen sequenced was peripheral blood. The source is a human donor in a cohort sampled during active COVID-19.

The chain employs TRBV2 and TRBJ2-3, with D possibly matching TRBD2 (5 bases). V shed 6 bases and J shed 4 bases, with 11 bases lying between them. Germline CDR1 SNHLY, CDR2 FYNNEI. The length of the CDR3 is 13 residues. CDR3 residues: CASSPNGADTQYF. Here the CDR3 DNA reads TGTGCCAGCAGCCCCAACGGGGCAGATACGCAGTATTTT.

A note on this clone: An end of the junction differs from the germline gene, which may be a read error. The chain has TRBV11-2 and TRBJ1-2, with D hard to call. The CDR3 runs 11 residues. Germline CDR1 and CDR2: SGHAT and FQNNGV. The CDR3 region is CAGSKGGPSVF. Written as DNA, the CDR3 is TGTGCCGGATCCAAAGGCGGGCCGAGTGTCTTC.

This clone was counted between two and nine times. The rearrangement joins TRBV9 to TRBJ2-7; 8 bases are shared with TRBD2. J lost 3 bases, V lost 0 bases, and 2 bases had no gene match. This CDR3 is built from 14 residues. Germline V CDR1 and CDR2: SGDLS, YYNGEE. This chain's CDR3 is CASSVDGTSYEQYF. The DNA for the CDR3 is TGTGCCAGCAGCGTAGACGGGACTAGCTACGAGCAGTACTTC.

J is TRBJ1-5 and V is TRBV6-5; no definite D call. Trimming left V 0 bases short and J 0 bases short, with 6 bases between. Germline CDR1 and CDR2: MNHEY and SVGAGI. CDR3 size: 15 residues. CDR3 in DNA: TGTGCCAGCAGTTACTCTCGGGATAGCAATCAGCCCCAGCATTTT. This translates into CASSYSRDSNQPQHF.

V gene TRBV18 combines with J gene TRBJ1-1; D gene ambiguous. This CDR3 has 12 residues. Per germline, CDR1 KGHSH and CDR2 LQKENI. The ends were cut back, 3 bases at V and 5 bases at J, with 7 bases in the middle. Written as DNA, the CDR3 is TGTGCCAGCTCACCGTCCCAGACTGAAGCTTTCTTT. Its translation: CASSPSQTEAFF.

CDR3 bases: TGTGCCAGCAGCGCTAACAGGGCTTACCGTGATGGCTACACCTTC. It is translated as CASSANRAYRDGYTF. The chain is built from TRBV9 and TRBJ1-2; tentative D call: TRBD1 (6 bases). CDR1 SGDLS and CDR2 YYNGEE come from the germline V gene. V shed 3 bases and J shed 6 bases, with 18 bases lying between them. The CDR3 sequence is 15 residues long.

In nucleotides, the CDR3 is TGTGCCAGCTCTACAGGGGGCTCCTACAATGAGCAGTTCTTC. This gives the protein CASSTGGSYNEQFF. This chain joins TRBV9 and TRBJ2-1; TRBD1 agrees at 8 bases. Trimming removed 7 bases from V and 0 bases from J; junction bases left unmatched: 3. Germline-derived CDR1 and CDR2 are SGDLS and YYNGEE. The CDR3 extends over 14 amino acids.

This clone has more than one count but fewer than ten. This rearrangement joins TRBV19 to TRBJ1-5; D gene uncertain. Trimming pared 5 bases from V and 5 bases from J, leaving 10 bases between. Germline CDR1 reads LNHDA; CDR2 reads SQIVND (reference sequence). The CDR3 extends over 13 amino acids. The CDR3 bases are TGTGCCAGTAGTCTCTCCCTCCATCAGCCCCAGCATTTT. Residues: CASSLSLHQPQHF.

The J gene is TRBJ2-5, the V gene TRBV19; D perhaps matches TRBD2 (6 bases). The CDR3 is 13 residues long. The V end was cut by 5 bases, the J end by 5 bases, with 12 bases between. Per germline, CDR1 LNHDA and CDR2 SQIVND (reference sequence). The CDR3 is CASSSLGSETQYF. The CDR3 nucleotides are TGTGCCAGTAGTTCCCTCGGGAGTGAGACCCAGTACTTC.

In its sample, this clone was seen once. The rearrangement uses TRBV6-2 or TRBV6-3 and TRBJ2-7; D may be TRBD2 (5 bases). The CDR3 has 12 amino acids. From germline, CDR1 is MNHEY and CDR2 SVGEGT. Trimming left V 0 bases short and J 11 bases short, with 11 bases between. This CDR3 reads CASSYSRVTEYF. The CDR3 DNA is TGTGCCAGCAGTTACTCGAGGGTCACGGAGTACTTC.

The chain joins TRBV6-5 to TRBJ1-2, with TRBD1 matching 7 bases. Germline V gives CDR1 MNHEY, CDR2 SVGAGI. This CDR3 is built from 12 residues. The V and J ends lost 7 bases and 4 bases, in that order; junction bases with no gene match: 3. The CDR3 loop is CASTGTVYGYTF. CDR3 sequence (DNA): TGTGCCAGCACCGGGACAGTCTATGGCTACACCTTC.

In this sample, this clone turned up a few times. The gene calls are TRBV7-9 and TRBJ1-1; no reliable D call. V lost 3 bases and J 7 bases, leaving 9 bases between the germline ends. The CDR3 length is 12 residues. Germline lookup yields CDR1 SEHNR and CDR2 FQNEAQ (reference sequence). The DNA for the CDR3 is TGTGCCAGCAGCTTGGGCACGGTTGAAGCTTTCTTT. Its protein is CASSLGTVEAFF.

The rearrangement joins TRBV5-1 to TRBJ1-4, with a weak D call TRBD1 (6 bases). V was cut by 3 bases and J by 5 bases, with 11 bases left in between. This CDR3 is 14 amino acids long. CDR1 and CDR2 (germline): SGHRS, YFSETQ. The CDR3 protein is CASSSGQQNEKLFF. CDR3 nucleotide sequence: TGCGCCAGCAGCTCAGGACAGCAAAATGAAAAACTGTTTTTT.

This rearrangement joins TRBV7-9 to TRBJ1-1; D not certain. From germline, CDR1 is SEHNR and CDR2 FQNEAQ (reference sequence). V was shortened by 1 base and J by 8 bases, with 5 bases between the two germline ends. The CDR3 is 11 amino acids. In DNA form, the CDR3 reads TGTGCCAGCAGCTTAGTGAGGGAAGCTTTCTTT. Its translation: CASSLVREAFF. The whole variable domain, remainder taken from reference TRBV7-9 and TRBJ1-1, is DTGVSQNPRHKITKRGQNVTFRCDPISEHNRLYWYRQTLGQGPEFLTYFQNEAQLEKSRLLSDRFSAERPKGSFSTLEIQRTEQGDSAMYLCASSLVREAFFGQGTRLTVV.

The chain is built from TRBV6-5 and TRBJ2-7, with D perhaps matching TRBD1 (7 bases). The CDR3 has 16 residues. V was cut by 4 bases and J by 3 bases, with 19 bases left in between. Germline V CDR1 and CDR2: MNHEY, SVGAGI. DNA of the CDR3: TGTGCCAGCAGTTTGACGTCTTGGCAGGGGGGCTACGAGCAGTACTTC. Its translation is CASSLTSWQGGYEQYF.

This clone was observed a single time. The CDR3 region has the DNA TGTGCCAGCAACAGGGAGCAAATCTCTGGAAACACCATATATTTT. Translation gives CASNREQISGNTIYF. This chain uses TRBV2 with TRBJ1-3, with D tentatively TRBD1 (6 bases). The CDR3 totals 15 residues. Germline V gives CDR1 SNHLY, CDR2 FYNNEI. V lost 7 bases to trimming and J lost 0 bases, with 13 bases between them. The whole variable domain, remainder taken from reference TRBV2 and TRBJ1-3, is EPEVTQTPSHQVTQMGQEVILRCVPISNHLYFYWYRQILGQKVEFLVSFYNNEISEKSEIFDDQFSVERPDGSNFTLKIRSTKLEDSAMYFCASNREQISGNTIYFGEGSWLTVV.

The rearrangement links TRBV6-2 or TRBV6-3 to TRBJ1-5; 8 bases line up with TRBD1. The CDR3 loop spans 15 amino acids. Germline CDR1 is MNHEY and CDR2 is SVGEGT. Losses at the gene ends were 7 bases for V and 7 bases for J; bases not matched to a gene: 12. The CDR3 spells CASTPRTGLWQPQHF. The CDR3 DNA follows: TGTGCCAGCACCCCGCGGACAGGGCTTTGGCAGCCCCAGCATTTT.

The rearrangement links TRBV5-4 to TRBJ1-6; D is unclear. The CDR3 extends over 14 amino acids. Germline V lookup: CDR1 SGHNT, CDR2 YYREEE (reference sequence). Trimming pared 0 bases from V and 14 bases from J, leaving 15 bases between. The CDR3 loop is CASSLGTDAFTLHF. The CDR3, as DNA: TGTGCCAGCAGCTTGGGTACAGATGCCTTCACCCTCCACTTT. Looking up the rest from reference TRBV5-4 and TRBJ1-6 gives the full variable domain: ETGVTQSPTHLIKTRGQQVTLRCSSQSGHNTVSWYQQALGQGPQFIFQYYREEENGRGNFPPRFSGLQFPNYSSELNVNALELDDSALYLCASSLGTDAFTLHFGNGTRLTVT.

The chain combines TRBV5-5 with TRBJ2-7; 9 nucleotides align to TRBD1. CDR3 size: 16 residues. V shed 5 bases and J 3 bases; nucleotides not matched to a gene: 12. CDR1 is SGHKS and CDR2 is YYEKEE in the germline V gene (reference sequence). CDR3 in DNA: TGTGCCAGCAGGTCCCGAACAGGGGGCAGGGTCTACGAGCAGTACTTC. This sequence encodes CASRSRTGGRVYEQYF. The complete variable domain, with remaining parts taken from reference TRBV5-5 and TRBJ2-7, reads DAGVTQSPTHLIKTRGQQVTLRCSPISGHKSVSWYQQVLGQGPQFIFQYYEKEERGRGNFPDRFSARQFPNYSSELNVNALLLGDSALYLCASRSRTGGRVYEQYFGPGTRLTVT.

This clone came up once. This chain uses TRBV4-1 with TRBJ2-1; no firm D call. The germline V gene encodes CDR1 MGHRA and CDR2 YSYEKL. CDR3 size: 16 residues. V lost 3 bases and J 6 bases, leaving 18 bases between the germline ends. The CDR3 coding sequence is TGCGCCAGCAGCCATGGGCGTGCCCCAGTTCCCAATGAGCAGTTCTTC. This encodes CASSHGRAPVPNEQFF.

The chain has TRBV30 and TRBJ2-7, with a weak D call TRBD2 (5 bases). The CDR3 runs 13 residues. Trimming shortened V by 3 bases and J by 0 bases, and 9 bases separated the two germline ends. The germline CDR1 and CDR2 sequences are GTSNPN and SVGIG (reference sequence). CDR3: CAWSLGSSYEQYF. CDR3 bases: TGTGCCTGGAGCTTAGGGAGCTCCTACGAGCAGTACTTC. Using reference TRBV30 and TRBJ2-7 for the parts outside the CDR3, the full variable domain is SQTIHQWPATLVQPVGSPLSLECTVEGTSNPNLYWYRQAAGRGLQLLFYSVGIGQISSEVPQNLSASRPQDRQFILSSKKLLLSDSGFYLCAWSLGSSYEQYFGPGTRLTVT.

The genes are TRBV21-1 and TRBJ2-7; no check of the table's D call, TRBD2, against the DNA was made. TRBV21-1 is flagged as a pseudogene. The CDR3 totals 15 residues. In DNA form, the CDR3 reads TGTGCCAGCAGCAAAGAAGGCGGGACCTCCTACGAGCAGTACTTC. Translation: CASSKEGGTSYEQYF.

V usage is TRBV19 and J usage is TRBJ1-2; D possibly corresponds to TRBD1 (5 bases). Germline-derived CDR1 and CDR2 are LNHDA and SQIVND (reference sequence). V was clipped by 7 bases and J by 7 bases, with 16 bases between them. The CDR3 extends over 13 amino acids. CDR3 sequence (DNA): TGTGCCAGTAATTCCCGGGACTCTCGTGGCTACACCTTC. Protein product: CASNSRDSRGYTF.

The V gene is TRBV7-2, the J gene TRBJ2-7; D uncertain. This CDR3 region has 15 residues. V gave up 0 bases and J gave up 1 base, with 10 bases separating them. Per germline, CDR1 SGHTA and CDR2 FQGNSA. This chain's CDR3 is CASSLAPAGSYEQYF. DNA of the CDR3: TGTGCCAGCAGCTTAGCGCCGGCAGGTTCCTACGAGCAGTACTTC. Combining the CDR3 with reference TRBV7-2 and TRBJ2-7 gives the whole variable domain GAGVSQSPSNKVTEKGKDVELRCDPISGHTALYWYRQSLGQGLEFLIYFQGNSAPDKSGLPSDRFSAERTGGSVSTLTIQRTQQEDSAVYLCASSLAPAGSYEQYFGPGTRLTVT.

The rearrangement joins TRBV10-3 to TRBJ2-7; 11 nucleotides line up with TRBD2. V dropped 1 base and J dropped 4; count of bases not matched to a gene: 6. Germline loops: CDR1 ENHRY, CDR2 SYGVKD. The CDR3 is made up of 16 amino acids. The chain's CDR3 is CAISELLGTSGYEQYF. The CDR3 DNA follows: TGTGCCATCAGTGAGTTGCTCGGGACTAGCGGATACGAGCAGTACTTC.

The CDR3 is CASSQEFLESLQPQHF. CDR3 DNA: TGCGCCAGCAGCCAAGAGTTCCTAGAGTCCCTTCAGCCCCAGCATTTT. The chain combines TRBV4-3 with TRBJ1-5, with D uncertain. Germline CDR1 reads LGHNA; CDR2 reads YSLEER. V lost 0 bases, J lost 6 bases, and 15 bases lay in between. The CDR3 loop spans 16 amino acids.

The chain employs TRBV7-9 and TRBJ1-1; 7 bases line up with TRBD1. Germline V gene sequence: CDR1 SEHNR, CDR2 FQNEAQ (reference sequence). This CDR3 is 13 amino acids long. Trimming cost V 3 bases and J 3 bases; bases outside gene matches: 1. The CDR3 DNA follows: TGTGCCAGCAGCTTTACAGGGGACACTGAAGCTTTCTTT. This codes for CASSFTGDTEAFF.

This clone occurred a few times. This sequence joins TRBV7-6 and TRBJ2-5; the D gene is possibly TRBD2 (6 bases). Germline V gene data show CDR1 as SGHVS and CDR2 as FNYEAQ. The CDR3 is 18 residues long. V gave up 3 bases and J gave up 5 bases, with 25 bases separating them. This CDR3 reads CASSFLPDTGLRGETQYF. The CDR3 DNA reads as TGTGCCAGCAGCTTTTTGCCCGATACGGGACTTCGCGGGGAGACCCAGTACTTC.

The CDR3 loop is CASSHRLAGGLNTQYF. In DNA, the CDR3 is TGCGCCAGCAGCCACCGCCTAGCGGGGGGGCTGAATACGCAGTATTTT. The rearrangement links TRBV4-3 to TRBJ2-3; 12 positions agree with TRBD2. The CDR3 contains 16 residues. Germline values: CDR1 LGHNA, CDR2 YSLEER. The V segment lost 3 bases and the J segment 7 bases; nucleotides outside the gene matches: 8.

This clone has just a few counts. The J gene is TRBJ2-7, the V gene TRBV7-9; possible D gene TRBD1, 6 bases. The CDR3 runs 15 residues. V was cut by 0 bases and J by 0 bases, with 9 bases left in between. CDR1 SEHNR and CDR2 FQNEAQ come from the germline V gene (reference sequence). CDR3: CASSLAQGRSYEQYF. CDR3 nucleotide sequence: TGTGCCAGCAGCTTAGCTCAGGGGCGCTCCTACGAGCAGTACTTC.